One and the same sample provided the 30 T cell receptor beta chains below, sequenced in a study of blood T cell repertoires in COVID-19. The data were produced by immunoSEQ multiplex PCR, yet TCRdb's version contains in-frame clones alone and is incomplete. The sample has hundreds of thousands of clones, roughly 86% seen once. Sequenced material: peripheral blood. Receptors were obtained from a man between 65 and 85 years old with acute or convalescent COVID-19.

The rearrangement uses TRBV29-1 and TRBJ2-1; the match to TRBD1 covers 8 bases. Germline V gives CDR1 SQVTM, CDR2 ANQGSEA. CDR3 length: 12 residues. Germline trimming cut 7 bases from V and 7 bases from J; bases unmatched to any gene: 6. The CDR3 region has the DNA TGCAGCGGAGACAGGGGCGGGAATGAGCAGTTCTTC. This translates into CSGDRGGNEQFF.

The gene calls are TRBV7-2 and TRBJ2-7; TRBD2 matches 13 bases. Germline-derived CDR1 and CDR2 are SGHTA and FQGNSA. The CDR3 covers 17 residues. V shed 2 bases and J 5 bases; nucleotides not matched to a gene: 9. This CDR3 is CASSLPRTSGSSDEQYF. CDR3 sequence (DNA): TGTGCCAGCAGCTTACCTCGGACTAGCGGGAGTTCCGACGAGCAGTACTTC.

This chain links TRBV10-3 with TRBJ2-1, with no clear D. Looked up from germline, CDR1 is ENHRY and CDR2 is SYGVKD. V was pared by 5 bases and J by 9 bases, with 11 bases between. There are 12 residues in the CDR3. For the CDR3, the DNA is TGTGCCATCAGTATAGAGGTGGGTGAGCAGTTCTTC. Amino acid sequence: CAISIEVGEQFF.

This clone appeared once. This chain connects TRBV24-1 to TRBJ1-2, with 8 positions matching TRBD1. Germline V gene lookup returns CDR1 KGHDR and CDR2 SFDVKD. V was pared by 7 bases and J by 3 bases, with 6 bases of the junction left unmatched. The CDR3 spans 14 residues. CDR3 residues: CATRSTGEDYGYTF. The CDR3 coding sequence is TGTGCCACCAGGTCGACAGGGGAAGACTATGGCTACACCTTC.

This chain joins TRBV6-5 and TRBJ2-1, with 7 bases identical to TRBD2. The CDR3 spans 13 residues. Per the germline V gene, CDR1 is MNHEY and CDR2 is SVGAGI. J was trimmed by 7 bases and V by 8 bases; bases with no gene match: 8. The DNA for the CDR3 is TGTGCCAGCCGGGGGGAGACTAGGAATGAGCAGTTCTTC. Its translation: CASRGETRNEQFF.

The chain employs TRBV25-1 and TRBJ1-5; D call uncertain. CDR1 and CDR2 from the germline V gene are MGHDK and SYGVNS. V lost 6 bases and J lost 0, with 12 bases in between. The CDR3 runs 15 residues. The CDR3 nucleotides read TGTGCCAGCAGCGCTACGGGGAATAGCAATCAGCCCCAGCATTTT. This gives the protein CASSATGNSNQPQHF.

The chain carries TRBV15 and TRBJ1-5, with D unresolved. V was trimmed by 1 base and J by 5 bases, leaving 3 bases between them. This CDR3 comprises 12 residues. Germline CDR1 and CDR2: LNHNV and YYDKDF (reference sequence). CDR3 nucleotides: TGTGCCACCAGCAGAGCGGATCAGCCCCAGCATTTT. Protein sequence: CATSRADQPQHF. Together with reference TRBV15 and TRBJ1-5, the CDR3 gives the full variable domain: DAMVIQNPRYQVTQFGKPVTLSCSQTLNHNVMYWYQQKSSQAPKLLFHYYDKDFNNEADTPDNFQSRRPNTSFCFLDIRSPGLGDTAMYLCATSRADQPQHFGDGTRLSIL.

This chain links TRBV30 with TRBJ1-3; the match to TRBD1 covers 8 bases. V shed 5 bases, J shed 0 bases, and the junction held 3 bases outside the gene matches. CDR1 and CDR2 (germline): GTSNPN, SVGIG (reference sequence). This CDR3 is 14 amino acids long. The CDR3 DNA sequence: TGTGCCTGGGATACAGGGGGCTCTGGAAACACCATATATTTT. This codes for CAWDTGGSGNTIYF.

This chain joins TRBV2 and TRBJ1-2, with D unclear. The V end lost 1 base, the J end lost 3 bases, and 9 bases lay between the germline ends. CDR1 and CDR2 (germline): SNHLY, FYNNEI. The CDR3 totals 14 residues. CDR3 sequence (DNA): TGTGCCAGCAGTGAAGGTCCGGTCTACTATGGCTACACCTTC. It codes for CASSEGPVYYGYTF.

The J gene is TRBJ1-2, the V gene TRBV5-1; the match to TRBD1 covers 7 bases. This CDR3 comprises 14 residues. The V and J ends lost 4 bases and 8 bases, in that order; junction bases with no gene match: 11. Germline V lookup: CDR1 SGHRS, CDR2 YFSETQ. The DNA for the CDR3 is TGCGCCAGCAGCGATCTTCGGACAGGATACGGCTACACCTTC. Translation: CASSDLRTGYGYTF.

The chain uses TRBV18 and TRBJ2-1; the match to TRBD2 covers 8 bases. The CDR3 consists of 15 residues. V was pared by 1 base and J by 5 bases, with 4 bases of the junction left unmatched. CDR1 and CDR2 (germline): KGHSH, LQKENI. For the CDR3, the DNA is TGTGCCAGCTCACCACTAGCGGGGACAAACAATGAGCAGTTCTTC. It codes for CASSPLAGTNNEQFF.

On this clone itself: Other DNA sequences in this sample translate to the same CDR3. The chain joins TRBV7-9 to TRBJ1-6; 7 nucleotides agree with TRBD1. The junction had 8 bases not matched to a gene; V was cut back by 4 bases and J by 8 bases. CDR1 is SEHNR and CDR2 is FQNEAQ in the germline V gene (reference sequence). The CDR3 is made up of 15 amino acids. The CDR3 loop is CASSSWTGGDSPLHF. In DNA form, the CDR3 reads TGTGCCAGCAGCTCGTGGACAGGCGGAGATTCACCCCTCCACTTT.

J is TRBJ1-1 and V is TRBV6-2 or TRBV6-3; 9 positions agree with TRBD1. The junction had 14 bases not matched to a gene; V was cut back by 6 bases and J by 9 bases. The CDR3 has 15 amino acids. Germline-derived CDR1 and CDR2 are MNHEY and SVGEGT. CDR3 region: CASSSAGTGKLKAFF. The CDR3 bases are TGTGCCAGCAGCTCAGCCGGGACAGGGAAACTTAAAGCTTTCTTT.

This sequence joins TRBV19 and TRBJ2-7; 11 bases line up with TRBD1. Germline V lookup: CDR1 LNHDA, CDR2 SQIVND (reference sequence). The CDR3 consists of 21 residues. The V segment lost 5 bases and the J segment 3 bases; nucleotides outside the gene matches: 24. CDR3 amino acids: CASSPGQGVPGAHLPLYEQYF. The CDR3 region has the DNA TGTGCCAGTAGTCCGGGACAGGGGGTTCCGGGAGCCCACCTTCCTCTCTACGAGCAGTACTTC.

The chain has TRBV10-1 and TRBJ2-1; 16 bases fit TRBD2. Trimming at V came to 6 bases and at J to 0 bases, leaving 11 bases not matched to a gene. The CDR3 length is 20 residues. CDR1 is WNHNN, CDR2 SYGVQD, per germline (reference sequence). CDR3 DNA sequence: TGCGCCAGCAGGGACGGGGGGACTAGCGGGAGGGCCTCCTCCTACAATGAGCAGTTCTTC. Translated, it gives CASRDGGTSGRASSYNEQFF.

The chain employs TRBV4-2 and TRBJ1-2; no reliable D call. The germline gives CDR1 LGHNA, CDR2 YNFKEQ. The CDR3 is made up of 15 amino acids. With 0 bases removed from V and 4 bases from J, the gap between germline ends came to 12 bases. The CDR3 DNA follows: TGTGCCAGCAGCCAAGATGTTGCGGCAGCCTATGGCTACACCTTC. Translated, it gives CASSQDVAAAYGYTF.

The CDR3 protein is CASSMALDRGGNQPQHF. CDR3 nucleotides: TGTGCCAGTAGTATGGCGTTGGACAGGGGCGGCAATCAGCCCCAGCATTTT. This rearrangement joins TRBV19 to TRBJ1-5; TRBD1 matches at 9 bases. Germline V gene sequence: CDR1 LNHDA, CDR2 SQIVND (reference sequence). The CDR3 length is 17 residues. Trimming cost V 3 bases and J 2 bases; bases outside gene matches: 8.

The V call is TRBV19, the J call TRBJ2-4; a weak D match, TRBD2 (5 bases). V lost 1 base, J lost 0 bases, and 10 bases lay in between. There are 16 residues in the CDR3. Germline CDR1 LNHDA, CDR2 SQIVND (reference sequence). The CDR3 DNA sequence: TGTGCCAGTAGTATAGGGGCGGGTACAGCCAAAAACATTCAGTACTTC. Translated, it gives CASSIGAGTAKNIQYF. The variable domain in full, completed from reference TRBV19 and TRBJ2-4, reads DGGITQSPKYLFRKEGQNVTLSCEQNLNHDAMYWYRQDPGQGLRLIYYSQIVNDFQKGDIAEGYSVSREKKESFPLTVTSAQKNPTAFYLCASSIGAGTAKNIQYFGAGTRLSVL.

J is TRBJ2-2 and V is TRBV2; D not certain. The CDR3 runs 14 residues. With 0 bases removed from V and 6 bases from J, the gap between germline ends came to 8 bases. Germline CDR1 SNHLY, CDR2 FYNNEI. The CDR3 reads CASSEAREAGELFF. CDR3 bases: TGTGCCAGCAGTGAAGCCAGAGAGGCCGGGGAGCTGTTTTTT.

V gene TRBV19 combines with J gene TRBJ1-4; a possible D gene is TRBD1 (5 bases). The germline V gene has CDR1 LNHDA and CDR2 SQIVND (reference sequence). V gave up 7 bases and J gave up 5 bases, with 20 bases separating them. This CDR3 region has 16 residues. As DNA, the CDR3 is TGTGCCAGTACCAGGGTAAAAGCATCCCCGAATGAAAAACTGTTTTTT. Its protein is CASTRVKASPNEKLFF.

As DNA, the CDR3 is TGTGCCAGCAGCCAATCTCCCGGGGGTTTCGAGACCCAGTACTTC. Translating gives CASSQSPGGFETQYF. The chain employs TRBV3-1 (or the pseudogene TRBV3-2) and TRBJ2-5; D may be TRBD2 (6 bases). CDR3 length: 15 amino acids. V lost 2 bases and J lost 5, with 15 bases in between. Germline lookup yields CDR1 LGHDT and CDR2 YNNKEL (reference sequence).

The chain recombines TRBV4-1 with TRBJ2-3, with TRBD2 identical over 11 bases. V dropped 4 bases and J dropped 2; count of bases not matched to a gene: 5. Germline V gives CDR1 MGHRA, CDR2 YSYEKL. CDR3 length: 16 amino acids. CDR3 loop: CASSRLAGGYTDTQYF. CDR3 DNA sequence: TGCGCCAGCAGCCGGTTAGCGGGGGGGTACACAGATACGCAGTATTTT.

A single count supports this clone. V usage is TRBV10-1 and J usage is TRBJ1-5, with D maybe TRBD1 (6 bases). The CDR3 covers 15 residues. Per the germline V gene, CDR1 is WNHNN and CDR2 is SYGVQD (reference sequence). With 0 bases removed from V and 7 bases from J, the gap between germline ends came to 13 bases. As DNA, the CDR3 is TGCGCCAGCAGTGAGTCCGGGGGGCTCAGGCAGCCCCAGCATTTT. Residues: CASSESGGLRQPQHF.

The J gene is TRBJ2-1, the V gene TRBV7-9, with 10 bases matching TRBD2. The ends lost 1 base at V and 4 bases at J; junction bases unmatched: 4. The germline CDR1 and CDR2 sequences are SEHNR and FQNEAQ (reference sequence). The CDR3 loop spans 16 amino acids. CDR3 region: CASSLERGGIYNEQFF. As DNA, the CDR3 is TGTGCCAGCAGCTTAGAGCGGGGGGGCATATACAATGAGCAGTTCTTC.

This sequence joins TRBV15 and TRBJ1-5; D is uncertain. V dropped 5 bases and J dropped 5 bases, with 10 bases sitting between them. The CDR3 totals 13 residues. Germline-derived CDR1 and CDR2 are LNHNV and YYDKDF (reference sequence). The CDR3, as DNA: TGTGCCACCAGCGAGGAGATGGATCAGCCCCAGCATTTT. Translated, it gives CATSEEMDQPQHF.

The rearrangement links TRBV19 to TRBJ2-1; the D gene is possibly TRBD1 (6 bases). CDR3 size: 15 residues. Germline-derived CDR1 and CDR2 are LNHDA and SQIVND (reference sequence). V was pared by 4 bases and J by 4 bases, with 14 bases between. The CDR3: CASSKNRGGYNEQFF. The CDR3 nucleotides read TGTGCCAGTAGTAAAAACCGAGGGGGTTACAATGAGCAGTTCTTC.

V is TRBV4-2 and J is TRBJ1-2; 7 bases agree with TRBD1. V lost 0 bases to trimming and J lost 4 bases; unmatched junction nucleotides: 2. The CDR3 contains 14 residues. Germline V gene lookup returns CDR1 LGHNA and CDR2 YNFKEQ. CDR3 sequence (DNA): TGTGCCAGCAGCCAAGAGGCAGGGGGCTATGGCTACACCTTC. This encodes CASSQEAGGYGYTF.

The genes are TRBV7-3 and TRBJ2-2; TRBD2 might be the D (5 bases). V was cut by 0 bases and J by 6 bases, with 14 bases left in between. The CDR3 sequence is 16 residues long. CDR1 is SGHTA, CDR2 FQGTGA, per germline. The CDR3 spells CASSLTRDLSSGELFF. DNA of the CDR3: TGTGCCAGCAGCTTAACGAGGGATCTGTCGTCCGGGGAGCTGTTTTTT. The full variable domain, with the rest looked up from reference TRBV7-3 and TRBJ2-2, is GAGVSQTPSNKVTEKGKYVELRCDPISGHTALYWYRQSLGQGPEFLIYFQGTGAADDSGLPNDRFFAVRPEGSVSTLKIQRTERGDSAVYLCASSLTRDLSSGELFFGEGSRLTVL.

The chain is built from TRBV28 and TRBJ2-3; tentative D call: TRBD2 (5 bases). The germline V and J ends were trimmed by 2 bases and 5 bases, with 8 bases remaining between them. Germline CDR1 is MDHEN and CDR2 is SYDVKM. This CDR3 spans 13 amino acids. The CDR3 coding sequence is TGTGCCAGCAGTTTAGCGGGCCGAGATACGCAGTATTTT. It encodes CASSLAGRDTQYF.

V usage is TRBV18 and J usage is TRBJ2-2, with 7 nucleotides matching TRBD2. Unmatched junction bases numbered 3, after V lost 8 bases and J lost 0 bases. The CDR3 consists of 14 residues. The germline V gene has CDR1 KGHSH and CDR2 LQKENI. The CDR3 DNA reads as TGTGCCAGCCGGGGGGTTTCGAACACCGGGGAGCTGTTTTTT. It codes for CASRGVSNTGELFF.